This T cell receptor (beta chain) was captured by sequencing in a study of shared clonotypes between healthy human individuals. Across the whole study: The study used three CD4 naive, three CD4 memory, two CD8 naive and one CD8 memory plate per donor.

Donors, healthy HIV-negative adults, lacked recent acute infections or vaccinations. CDR3 length: 18 amino acids. Trimming cost V 3 bases and J 0 bases, with 18 bases left between them. The germline V gene encodes CDR1 KGHSH and CDR2 LQKENI. There are a few counts of this clone. Sequencing was performed with immunoSEQ multiplex PCR; in TCRdb, only in-frame clones are kept and a portion is missing. The sample contains approximately 1,000,000 clones, approximately 77% of which appear only once. The TCR sequence derives from a man between 18 and 35 years old in good health. Some clones in this sample may be carry-over from other donors' samples. The sequenced material came from memory CD4+ T cells from PBMCs. As for subset: CD45RA-negative fraction. The chain combines TRBV18 with TRBJ1-5; TRBD1 is a possible D gene (6 bases). CDR3 in DNA: TGTGCCAGCTCACCTTTTCGCGGGGGCGGTTCTAGCAATCAGCCCCAGCATTTT. Its translation is CASSPFRGGGSSNQPQHF.